This T cell receptor (beta chain) was recorded in a study of blood T cell repertoires in COVID-19. This CDR3 is 13 amino acids long. The germline CDR1 and CDR2 sequences are SEHNR and FQNEAQ (reference sequence). The V gene lost 5 bases and the J gene lost 15 bases, with 20 bases spanning the gap. The assay was immunoSEQ multiplex PCR, and TCRdb's table has in-frame clones only and misses some. This table has 140,000 or so clones, roughly 84% appearing once. Sequencing was done on a sample of peripheral blood. The genes are TRBV7-9 and TRBJ2-1, with a weak D call TRBD2 (5 bases). The clonotype comes from a human donor with acute or convalescent COVID-19. The donor label of this sample is uncertain. DNA of the CDR3: TGTGCCAGCAGCCCGTCGGGAAAAACGAATTGGTTCTTC. The encoded protein is CASSPSGKTNWFF.